The 13 T cell receptor beta chains below were found in one sample sequenced in a study of T cells after somatic rescue of genetic block. Here immunoSEQ multiplex PCR was the method, and the copy in TCRdb shows in-frame clones only, minus some. Counted here are 12,000 to 15,000 clones, roughly 71% occurring once; the ten biggest clones make up around 28%. The sample consisted of peripheral blood mononuclear cells (PBMCs). The receptors were gathered from a man between 18 and 29 years old.

V is TRBV27 and J is TRBJ2-1; TRBD2 agrees at 11 bases. The CDR3 covers 15 residues. Trimming removed 5 bases from V and 7 bases from J; junction bases left unmatched: 7. The germline CDR1 and CDR2 sequences are MNHEY and SMNVEV (reference sequence). The CDR3 DNA reads TGTGCCAGCAGTCCTGCGGGACTAGCGGTAAATGAGCAGTTCTTC. Protein product: CASSPAGLAVNEQFF.

There are a few counts of this clone. The CDR3 DNA reads as TGCGCCAGCAGCCCACTAGCAGTAGGAGATACGCAGTATTTT. Translation gives CASSPLAVGDTQYF. The chain has TRBV5-1 and TRBJ2-3, with TRBD2 as a possible D gene (6 bases). The CDR3 has 14 amino acids. From germline, CDR1 is SGHRS and CDR2 YFSETQ. The V end was cut by 4 bases, the J end by 5 bases, with 14 bases between.

The CDR3 is CARSLVPYEQYF. In DNA form, the CDR3 reads TGTGCCAGAAGCTTAGTACCCTACGAGCAGTACTTC. The rearrangement links TRBV7-5 to TRBJ2-7. TRBV7-5 represents a pseudogene. This CDR3 region has 12 residues.

The chain recombines TRBV5-1 with TRBJ2-3, with D unresolved. The germline V gene has CDR1 SGHRS and CDR2 YFSETQ. This CDR3 has 11 residues. Trimming left V 7 bases short and J 8 bases short, with 11 bases between. CDR3 nucleotide sequence: TGCGCCAGCGGTCTGAGTGGTACGCAGTATTTT. Protein product: CASGLSGTQYF.

This clone was recorded a few times. V usage is TRBV5-1 and J usage is TRBJ2-7, with TRBD2 identical over 15 bases. The V and J ends lost 4 bases and 4 bases, in that order; junction bases with no gene match: 3. The CDR3 is made up of 15 amino acids. The germline CDR1 and CDR2 sequences are SGHRS and YFSETQ. CDR3 coding DNA: TGCGCCAGCAGCGGCGGACTAGCGGGAGGGTACGAGCAGTACTTC. Translating it yields CASSGGLAGGYEQYF. The full variable domain, completed using reference TRBV5-1 and TRBJ2-7, is KAGVTQTPRYLIKTRGQQVTLSCSPISGHRSVSWYQQTPGQGLQFLFEYFSETQRNKGNFPGRFSGRQFSNSRSEMNVSTLELGDSALYLCASSGGLAGGYEQYFGPGTRLTVT.

The V and J genes are TRBV6-1 and TRBJ1-1; 7 bases match TRBD1. CDR3 length equals 15 residues. CDR1 and CDR2 (germline): MNHNS, SASEGT. V lost 10 bases, J lost 6 bases, and 17 bases stayed unmatched. The CDR3 here is CATASLGQAYAEAFF. The DNA of the CDR3 is TGTGCCACCGCCTCCCTAGGACAGGCGTATGCTGAAGCTTTCTTT.

J is TRBJ1-6 and V is TRBV19; no definite D call. The CDR3 consists of 15 residues. CDR1 and CDR2 (germline): LNHDA, SQIVND (reference sequence). Deletions cut 1 base from V and 7 bases from J, with 11 bases between. CDR3 nucleotides: TGTGCCAGTAGTATAGGACGGTCTGGAAATTCACCCCTCCACTTT. Translation gives CASSIGRSGNSPLHF.

The chain combines TRBV5-1 with TRBJ2-7; D gene unclear. CDR1 is SGHRS and CDR2 is YFSETQ in the germline V gene. Trimming shortened V by 3 bases and J by 2 bases, and 6 bases separated the two germline ends. The CDR3 length is 12 residues. The CDR3 DNA is TGCGCCAGCAGCTCCAAACCCTACGAGCAGTACTTC. Its translation is CASSSKPYEQYF. Complete variable domain (other parts from reference TRBV5-1 and TRBJ2-7): KAGVTQTPRYLIKTRGQQVTLSCSPISGHRSVSWYQQTPGQGLQFLFEYFSETQRNKGNFPGRFSGRQFSNSRSEMNVSTLELGDSALYLCASSSKPYEQYFGPGTRLTVT.

This clone was seen just once. The chain employs TRBV5-1 and TRBJ2-2, with unresolved D. The V gene lost 4 bases and the J gene lost 8 bases, with 18 bases spanning the gap. CDR1 is SGHRS and CDR2 is YFSETQ in the germline V gene. CDR3 length equals 15 residues. The DNA for the CDR3 is TGCGCCAGCAGCATGACCTCGACCGCCACAGGGGAGCTGTTTTTT. Encoded protein: CASSMTSTATGELFF.

The chain uses TRBV27 and TRBJ2-3; D could derive from TRBD1 or TRBD2 (5 bases each). V was shortened by 0 bases and J by 6 bases, with 7 bases between the two germline ends. Germline CDR1 and CDR2: MNHEY and SMNVEV (reference sequence). The CDR3 is made up of 13 amino acids. The CDR3 DNA reads as TGTGCCAGCAGTTTATCGAGGGGTGATACGCAGTATTTT. It codes for CASSLSRGDTQYF.

CDR3 sequence: CASSVGWLGRESTEQFF. The DNA of the CDR3 is TGTGCCAGCAGCGTAGGGTGGTTAGGGCGGGAGTCGACTGAGCAGTTCTTC. The chain has TRBV9 and TRBJ2-1; 7 positions agree with TRBD2. Germline V lookup: CDR1 SGDLS, CDR2 YYNGEE. Trimming cost V 0 bases and J 9 bases; bases outside gene matches: 15. This CDR3 is 17 amino acids long.

In this sample, this clone turned up once. The V and J genes are TRBV5-1 and TRBJ2-1; no clear D gene. Trimming removed 7 bases from V and 6 bases from J, with 14 bases in between. Germline values: CDR1 SGHRS, CDR2 YFSETQ. The CDR3 consists of 13 residues. The CDR3 spells CASGMQNTNEQFF. The CDR3 DNA sequence: TGCGCCAGCGGGATGCAGAACACCAATGAGCAGTTCTTC.

The gene calls are TRBV11-2 and TRBJ2-7; possibly TRBD2 for D (6 bases). With 0 bases removed from V and 2 bases from J, the gap between germline ends came to 11 bases. The CDR3 length is 15 residues. Germline V gene lookup returns CDR1 SGHAT and CDR2 FQNNGV. The CDR3 DNA reads as TGTGCCAGCAGCTTAGAAGGGACTTCGACCTACGAGCAGTACTTC. Protein sequence: CASSLEGTSTYEQYF.